The 17 T cell receptor beta chains listed next were all sequenced from one sample in a study of OX40 agonist ivuxolimab in advanced cancers. Only in-frame clones appear in the TCRdb table, and some are missing; sequencing was by immunoSEQ multiplex PCR. This table has approximately 50,000 clones, more than 70% appearing once. Specimen: CD4+ or CD8+ T cells sorted from blood, collected in a trial of the OX40 agonist ivuxolimab. These receptors were collected from an adult with an advanced solid tumor such as melanoma, head and neck, liver or kidney cancer.

The rearrangement links TRBV6-5 to TRBJ1-5; D may be TRBD1 (5 bases). The CDR3 totals 14 residues. Trimming took 4 bases from V and 3 from J, leaving 10 bases between them. CDR1 and CDR2 (germline): MNHEY, SVGAGI. The CDR3 protein is CASSSGTFNQPQHF. The CDR3 DNA sequence: TGTGCCAGCAGTTCAGGGACTTTCAATCAGCCCCAGCATTTT.

This sequence joins TRBV6-1 and TRBJ2-5; the D gene is possibly TRBD2 (6 bases). CDR1 is MNHNS and CDR2 is SASEGT in the germline V gene. Trimming left V 6 bases short and J 4 bases short, with 12 bases between. The CDR3 is made up of 13 amino acids. DNA of the CDR3: TGTGCCAGCAGCGGCCCCGGGGGAGAGACCCAGTACTTC. It is translated as CASSGPGGETQYF.

This clone was seen only a few times. The CDR3 reads CASSSRQDLPYGYTF. Written as DNA, the CDR3 is TGTGCCAGCAGCTCCCGACAGGACCTCCCCTATGGCTACACCTTC. V gene TRBV9 combines with J gene TRBJ1-2, with D perhaps TRBD1 (6 bases). CDR3 length: 15 residues. The ends were cut back, 4 bases at V and 4 bases at J, with 17 bases in the middle. CDR1 and CDR2 from the germline V gene are SGDLS and YYNGEE.

The CDR3 protein is CASSPAAGTGSYEQYF. The DNA for the CDR3 is TGTGCCAGCAGTCCTGCCGCCGGGACAGGATCCTACGAGCAGTACTTC. This chain links TRBV6-6 with TRBJ2-7; 8 nucleotides agree with TRBD1. V trimming: 5 bases; J trimming: 1 base; junction bases outside the gene matches: 10. Germline V lookup: CDR1 MNHNY, CDR2 SVGAGI (reference sequence). The CDR3 totals 16 residues.

The chain carries TRBV27 and TRBJ2-1; 7 bases line up with TRBD2. Germline V gene lookup returns CDR1 MNHEY and CDR2 SMNVEV (reference sequence). V shed 6 bases, J shed 6 bases, and the junction held 14 bases outside the gene matches. The CDR3 is made up of 16 amino acids. CDR3 amino acids: CASRSHGGSVSNEQFF. CDR3 nucleotide sequence: TGTGCCAGCAGATCTCACGGCGGGAGTGTGTCCAATGAGCAGTTCTTC.

V is TRBV5-1 and J is TRBJ2-7; either TRBD1 or TRBD2 may supply D (5 bases each). Trimming pared 3 bases from V and 6 bases from J, leaving 10 bases between. CDR3 size: 12 residues. Germline V gene data show CDR1 as SGHRS and CDR2 as YFSETQ. DNA of the CDR3: TGCGCCAGCAGCTCCGGGACCCCCGAGCAGTACTTC. Encoded protein: CASSSGTPEQYF.

V and J are TRBV5-1 and TRBJ1-2; D not resolved. CDR1 is SGHRS and CDR2 is YFSETQ in the germline V gene. V gave up 6 bases and J gave up 4 bases, with 22 bases separating them. This CDR3 region has 16 residues. In nucleotides, the CDR3 is TGCGCCAGCATCGGGCGACCGACATCCGCGGGCTATGGCTACACCTTC. It specifies CASIGRPTSAGYGYTF.

The chain is built from TRBV11-2 and TRBJ2-7; a possible D gene is TRBD2 (5 bases). The V end was cut by 0 bases, the J end by 3 bases, with 15 bases between. There are 16 residues in the CDR3. Germline V gives CDR1 SGHAT, CDR2 FQNNGV. This CDR3 reads CASSLDRTGAGYEQYF. Here the CDR3 DNA reads TGTGCCAGCAGCTTAGATCGAACGGGCGCGGGCTACGAGCAGTACTTC.

The rearrangement joins TRBV27 to TRBJ1-1; D is uncertain. The CDR3 has 14 residues. The V gene's germline CDR1 is MNHEY and CDR2 SMNVEV (reference sequence). The V gene lost 5 bases and the J gene lost 11 bases, with 21 bases spanning the gap. This CDR3 is CASSPTTSGRNAFF. The CDR3 coding sequence is TGTGCCAGCAGTCCCACGACTTCGGGGAGGAATGCTTTCTTT.

This sequence joins TRBV4-1 and TRBJ1-2; possible D gene TRBD1, 5 bases. CDR3 size: 13 residues. Trimming took 0 bases from V and 6 from J, leaving 8 bases between them. Germline CDR1 and CDR2: MGHRA and YSYEKL. The CDR3 sequence is CASSQERGDGYTF. DNA for the CDR3: TGCGCCAGCAGCCAAGAACGAGGGGATGGCTACACCTTC.

The V and J genes are TRBV11-1 and TRBJ2-1, with a weak D call TRBD2 (6 bases). CDR1 SGHAT and CDR2 FQDESV come from the germline V gene (reference sequence). The V and J ends lost 1 base and 0 bases respectively, with 13 bases between them. This CDR3 is 17 amino acids long. Here the CDR3 reads CASSLGPGTGSYNEQFF. DNA for the CDR3: TGTGCCAGCAGCTTAGGTCCCGGGACTGGCTCCTACAATGAGCAGTTCTTC.

This clone was recorded a few times. The J gene is TRBJ1-5, the V gene TRBV10-2; D remains unclear. Trimming stripped 3 bases from V and 6 bases from J, with 9 bases between. Germline CDR1 is WSHSY and CDR2 is SAAADI. CDR3 length: 13 amino acids. The DNA of the CDR3 is TGCGCCAGCAGTGAACAAAGCGGTCAGCCCCAGCATTTT. As protein: CASSEQSGQPQHF.

This clone was observed many times. The chain combines TRBV27 with TRBJ2-7; 7 bases are shared with TRBD1. Germline lookup yields CDR1 MNHEY and CDR2 SMNVEV (reference sequence). The CDR3 spans 13 residues. With 2 bases clipped from V and 4 bases from J, the junction kept 2 bases outside the gene matches. The CDR3: CASSLVQGYEQYF. The DNA of the CDR3 is TGTGCCAGCAGTTTAGTACAGGGGTACGAGCAGTACTTC.

V gene TRBV5-1 combines with J gene TRBJ1-1, with D possibly TRBD1 on 6 matching bases. Deletions cut 3 bases from V and 1 base from J, with 13 bases between. The CDR3 sequence is 15 residues long. Per the germline V gene, CDR1 is SGHRS and CDR2 is YFSETQ. The CDR3 loop is CASSSTGTPNTEAFF. The DNA of the CDR3 is TGCGCCAGCAGCTCTACCGGGACACCGAACACTGAAGCTTTCTTT.

This clone was detected only a few times. The chain employs TRBV4-1 and TRBJ2-3, with 12 bases lining up with TRBD2. Per germline, CDR1 MGHRA and CDR2 YSYEKL. This CDR3 has 15 amino acids. V shed 5 bases, J shed 4 bases, and the junction held 4 bases outside the gene matches. The CDR3 region is CASSSLAGGSDTQYF. CDR3 DNA sequence: TGCGCCAGCAGCTCACTAGCGGGAGGTTCAGATACGCAGTATTTT.

The chain uses TRBV4-1 and TRBJ1-1; D may be TRBD1 (6 bases). The V gene's germline CDR1 is MGHRA and CDR2 YSYEKL. The V gene lost 2 bases and the J gene lost 0 bases, with 13 bases spanning the gap. This CDR3 comprises 16 residues. The CDR3 loop is CASSQSLDRLNTEAFF. DNA for the CDR3: TGCGCCAGCAGCCAATCTTTAGACAGGCTGAACACTGAAGCTTTCTTT.

V usage is TRBV19 and J usage is TRBJ2-3; 10 bases are shared with TRBD2. The CDR3 sequence is 15 residues long. The germline gives CDR1 LNHDA, CDR2 SQIVND (reference sequence). V dropped 3 bases and J dropped 8; count of bases not matched to a gene: 8. The DNA of the CDR3 is TGTGCCAGTAGTATGGGCCTAGCGGGAGCAGTTACGCAGTATTTT. Its translation is CASSMGLAGAVTQYF.